The rows below give T cell receptor beta chains drawn from one sample of a study of T cells in Graves' hyperthyroidism and ophthalmopathy. TCRdb redid the calling of the multiplex PCR reads with MiXCR, one entry per CDR3 protein. The sample contains about 560,000 distinct CDR3 sequences, approximately 16% of which appear only once. Sequenced: blood. All receptors come from a woman aged 18-29 years with Graves' hyperthyroidism. CDR3s include the opening cysteine and the closing phenylalanine or tryptophan. D genes are given only for firm matches. Size tells how often a clone was seen (once, few, many) or the class of an expanded clone, and some rows leave it out.

>TRBJ2-1|few|TRBV3-1|TRBD1|14
CASSPRTGVLEQFF
TGTGCCAGCAGCCCCCGGACAGGGGTTCTCGAGCAGTTCTTC
>TRBJ1-1|few|TRBV9|NA|15
CASSVGGLLNTEAFF
TGTGCCAGCAGCGTAGGAGGGTTGCTGAACACTGAAGCTTTCTTT
>TRBJ2-5|NA|TRBV19|TRBD1|14
CASSTRTGRETQYF
TGTGCCAGTAGTACTCGGACAGGGAGAGAGACCCAGTACTTC
>TRBJ1-5|few|TRBV7-9|NA|16
CASSESGGGGTQPQHF
TGTGCCAGCAGCGAATCGGGGGGGGGAGGGACTCAGCCCCAGCATTTT
>TRBJ2-4|many|TRBV20-1|TRBD1|14
CSAPRETGGNIQYF
TGCAGTGCCCCCCGCGAGACAGGGGGAAACATTCAGTACTTC
>TRBJ2-1|NA|TRBV10-3|NA|15
CAIRGDSEPYNEQFF
TGTGCCATCAGGGGGGACTCCGAACCCTACAATGAGCAGTTCTTC
>TRBJ1-1|few|TRBV5-6|NA|13
CASSFGPDREAFF
TGTGCCAGCAGCTTCGGACCAGACCGGGAAGCTTTCTTT
>TRBJ2-7|many|TRBV6-1|TRBD2|15
CASSHRALADLEQYF
TGTGCCAGCAGCCACCGGGCACTAGCGGACCTGGAGCAGTACTTC
>TRBJ1-6|NA|TRBV25-1|NA|15
CASSEDQGSNSPLHF
TGTGCCAGCAGTGAAGACCAGGGTAGTAATTCACCCCTCCACTTT
>TRBJ2-5|few|TRBV24-1|TRBD1|18
CATSDLPLTGSGQETQYF
TGTGCCACCAGTGATTTACCCTTGACAGGGAGTGGACAAGAGACCCAGTACTTC
>TRBJ2-5|NA|TRBV5-1|TRBD2|13
CASSSAGGETQYF
TGCGCCAGCAGCTCCGCGGGGGGGGAGACCCAGTACTTC
>TRBJ1-5|NA|TRBV20-1|NA|13
CSARALGAQPQHF
TGCAGTGCTAGAGCCTTGGGGGCTCAGCCCCAGCATTTT
>TRBJ2-7|many|TRBV20-1|NA|13
CSASGSRAYEQYF
TGCAGTGCTAGCGGGAGCAGGGCCTACGAGCAGTACTTC
>TRBJ1-6|NA|TRBV12-3/TRBV12-4|NA|13
CASSRARYSPLHF
TGTGCCAGCAGCCGGGCCCGCTATTCACCCCTCCACTTT
>TRBJ1-1|many|TRBV20-1|TRBD1|12
CSARAGGTEAFF
TGCAGTGCTAGGGCAGGGGGCACTGAAGCTTTCTTT
>TRBJ2-2|few|TRBV15|NA|13
CATSRDNARGLFF
TGTGCCACCAGCAGAGATAATGCAAGGGGACTGTTTTTT
>TRBJ2-7|few|TRBV2|TRBD1|15
CASSVETGPLYEQYF
TGTGCCAGCAGTGTAGAGACAGGGCCCCTCTACGAGCAGTACTTC
>TRBJ1-6|NA|TRBV9|NA|14
CASSVDLNNSPLHF
TGTGCCAGCAGCGTAGATTTAAATAATTCACCCCTCCACTTT